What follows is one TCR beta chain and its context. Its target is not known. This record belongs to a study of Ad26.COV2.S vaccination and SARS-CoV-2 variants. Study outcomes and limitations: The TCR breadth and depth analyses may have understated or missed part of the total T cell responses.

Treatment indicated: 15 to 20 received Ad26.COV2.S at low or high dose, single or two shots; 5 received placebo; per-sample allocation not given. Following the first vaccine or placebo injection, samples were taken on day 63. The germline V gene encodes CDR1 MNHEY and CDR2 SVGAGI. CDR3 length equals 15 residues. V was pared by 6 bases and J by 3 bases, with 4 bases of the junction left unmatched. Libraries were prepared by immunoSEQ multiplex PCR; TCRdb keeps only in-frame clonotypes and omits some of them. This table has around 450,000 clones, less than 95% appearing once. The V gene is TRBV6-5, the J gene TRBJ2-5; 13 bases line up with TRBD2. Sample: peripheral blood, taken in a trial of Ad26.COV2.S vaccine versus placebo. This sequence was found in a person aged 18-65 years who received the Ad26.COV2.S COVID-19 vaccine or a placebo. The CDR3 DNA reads TGTGCCAGCAGCCGCGGGACTAGCGGGAAAGAGACCCAGTACTTC. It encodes CASSRGTSGKETQYF.